These 11 T cell receptor beta chains came from one sample sequenced in a study of OX40 agonist ivuxolimab in advanced cancers. Sequencing was performed with immunoSEQ multiplex PCR; in TCRdb, only in-frame clones are kept and a portion is missing. The sample gives 25,000 to 30,000 clones, just under 80% of which show up once; over 8.5% is in the top ten. The sequencing here drew on CD4+ or CD8+ T cells sorted from blood, taken in a trial of the OX40 agonist ivuxolimab. These receptor sequences come from an adult with an advanced solid tumor such as melanoma, head and neck, liver or kidney cancer.

The V and J genes are TRBV4-1 and TRBJ1-5, with D uncertain. Trimming pared 3 bases from V and 3 bases from J, leaving 9 bases between. The CDR3 runs to 14 residues. The germline CDR1 and CDR2 sequences are MGHRA and YSYEKL. CDR3 sequence reads: CASSQEWDNQPQHF. CDR3 nucleotide sequence: TGCGCCAGCAGCCAGGAGTGGGACAATCAGCCCCAGCATTTT.

This sequence joins TRBV27 and TRBJ1-2; weak D call: TRBD1 (5 bases). V was shortened by 5 bases and J by 4 bases, with 14 bases between the two germline ends. Germline V CDR1 and CDR2: MNHEY, SMNVEV (reference sequence). The CDR3 totals 14 residues. CDR3 coding DNA: TGTGCCAGCAGTACTGGGGGTGGAAGCTATGGCTACACCTTC. It specifies CASSTGGGSYGYTF.

The chain joins TRBV6-5 to TRBJ1-2, with D tentatively TRBD1 (5 bases). Looked up from germline, CDR1 is MNHEY and CDR2 is SVGAGI. This CDR3 contains 13 residues. The V and J ends lost 2 bases and 5 bases respectively, with 9 bases between them. The CDR3 coding sequence is TGTGCCAGCAGTTACGGCAGGGCGTATGGCTACACCTTC. Translating it yields CASSYGRAYGYTF.

The DNA for the CDR3 is TGCGCCAGCAGCTTGGGCCTCTACAATGAGCAGTTCTTC. It codes for CASSLGLYNEQFF. This chain joins TRBV5-1 and TRBJ2-1; no clear D. CDR3 length equals 13 residues. The V end was cut by 0 bases, the J end by 3 bases, with 4 bases between. CDR1 and CDR2 (germline): SGHRS, YFSETQ.

The CDR3 is CASTGTGGQYF. DNA of the CDR3: TGTGCCAGTACGGGGACCGGCGGGCAGTACTTC. The chain couples TRBV27 to TRBJ2-7; either TRBD1 or TRBD2 may supply D (5 bases each). Germline assignment: CDR1 MNHEY and CDR2 SMNVEV (reference sequence). CDR3 length: 11 amino acids. Trimming cost V 9 bases and J 9 bases, with 15 bases left between them.

V is TRBV5-1 and J is TRBJ2-1, with 7 bases lining up with TRBD1. Germline CDR1 and CDR2: SGHRS and YFSETQ. V shed 4 bases and J 8 bases; nucleotides not matched to a gene: 6. The CDR3 has 13 residues. CDR3 sequence: CASSPDRVYEQFF. The CDR3 DNA reads as TGCGCCAGCAGCCCTGACAGGGTCTATGAGCAGTTCTTC.

The chain links TRBV10-3 to TRBJ1-2; D remains ambiguous. This CDR3 is built from 14 residues. Germline V gives CDR1 ENHRY, CDR2 SYGVKD. V was pared by 0 bases and J by 4 bases, with 9 bases between. The CDR3 DNA is TGTGCCATCAGTGAGTCCCCAGTTGGCTATGGCTACACCTTC. Translation: CAISESPVGYGYTF.

The genes are TRBV5-4 and TRBJ1-4; D gene unclear. Germline CDR1 reads SGHNT; CDR2 reads YYREEE (reference sequence). The V gene lost 3 bases and the J gene lost 0 bases, with 15 bases spanning the gap. The CDR3 consists of 17 residues. The chain's CDR3 is CASSSDWESATNEKLFF. DNA of the CDR3: TGTGCCAGCAGCTCCGACTGGGAGAGTGCAACTAATGAAAAACTGTTTTTT.

This clone is medium-sized (0.01 to 0.1%) by share. The chain employs TRBV19 and TRBJ2-7; 9 bases are a match to TRBD1. J was trimmed by 3 bases and V by 3 bases; bases with no gene match: 0. The CDR3 contains 13 residues. In germline, CDR1 is LNHDA, CDR2 SQIVND (reference sequence). The CDR3 coding sequence is TGTGCCAGTAGTATGACAGGGGGCTACGAGCAGTACTTC. Protein product: CASSMTGGYEQYF.

This rearrangement joins TRBV29-1 to TRBJ1-5, with no clear D. The length of the CDR3 is 13 residues. The V gene lost 3 bases and the J gene lost 6 bases, with 12 bases spanning the gap. The germline gives CDR1 SQVTM, CDR2 ANQGSEA. The DNA for the CDR3 is TGCAGCGTTGAGGCGGCCCTCGGTCAGCCCCAGCATTTT. Translating gives CSVEAALGQPQHF. Drawing the rest from reference TRBV29-1 and TRBJ1-5, the complete variable domain is SAVISQKPSRDICQRGTSLTIQCQVDSQVTMMFWYRQQPGQSLTLIATANQGSEATYESGFVIDKFPISRPNLTFSTLTVSNMSPEDSSIYLCSVEAALGQPQHFGDGTRLSIL.

The rearrangement uses TRBV2 and TRBJ2-7, with D perhaps matching TRBD1 (6 bases). The length of the CDR3 is 14 residues. Between the trimmed V and J ends, which lost 5 bases and 3 bases, there was a span of 14 bases. Germline V gives CDR1 SNHLY, CDR2 FYNNEI. CDR3 in amino acids: CASSRPDSHYEQYF. In DNA form, the CDR3 reads TGTGCCAGCAGTCGCCCGGACAGTCACTACGAGCAGTACTTC. Looking up the rest from reference TRBV2 and TRBJ2-7 gives the full variable domain: EPEVTQTPSHQVTQMGQEVILRCVPISNHLYFYWYRQILGQKVEFLVSFYNNEISEKSEIFDDQFSVERPDGSNFTLKIRSTKLEDSAMYFCASSRPDSHYEQYFGPGTRLTVT.